This is a list of T cell receptor beta chains from one sample in a study of CD8 T cells in Susac syndrome. Each CDR3 protein gets one entry after TCRdb re-called the immunoSEQ multiplex PCR reads with MiXCR. The table includes 210,000 or so distinct CDR3 sequences, roughly 92% detected once. Sample: CD8+ T cells from PBMCs. The receptors were gathered from a human donor with multiple sclerosis. The CDR3 runs from the conserved cysteine through the conserved F or W. Each record gives: V gene, CDR3 protein.

v_gene: TRBV19; CDR3aa: CASSIVQGASYEQYF
v_gene: TRBV3-1; CDR3aa: CASSRFENPNTGELFF
v_gene: TRBV6-6; CDR3aa: CASSTGSAFF
v_gene: TRBV23-1; CDR3aa: CASHTGGNQPQHF
v_gene: TRBV7-9; CDR3aa: CASSLDMGLAGGDEQFF
v_gene: TRBV11-2; CDR3aa: CASSLVFTNTEAFF
v_gene: TRBV29-1; CDR3aa: CSWGNGGTDTQYF
v_gene: TRBV25-1; CDR3aa: CASSNRENEQFF
v_gene: TRBV25-1; CDR3aa: CASSPGADNQPQHF
v_gene: TRBV12-3/TRBV12-4; CDR3aa: CASSSYQGGRAQYF
v_gene: TRBV20-1; CDR3aa: CSARDRASGTHNEQFF
v_gene: TRBV12-3/TRBV12-4; CDR3aa: CASSLEGHLNTEAFF
v_gene: TRBV9; CDR3aa: CASSVAVSGGRDTQYF
v_gene: TRBV5-6; CDR3aa: CASSLGERTYEQYF
v_gene: TRBV5-1; CDR3aa: CASSLEQSYEQYF
v_gene: TRBV14; CDR3aa: CASSQEIWWDNEQFF
v_gene: TRBV7-9; CDR3aa: CASSRGSLNYGYTF
v_gene: TRBV10-3; CDR3aa: CAISDPFRDQILEQYF
v_gene: TRBV27; CDR3aa: CASSPVKVGELFF
v_gene: TRBV6-5; CDR3aa: CASNNGGLQETQYF
v_gene: TRBV6-4; CDR3aa: CASRGGLASDTQYF
v_gene: TRBV4-2; CDR3aa: CASSPGVRTDTQYF
v_gene: TRBV9; CDR3aa: CASSPRRGEQYF